Presented here are 15 T cell receptor beta chains from one specimen sequenced in a study of cytomegalovirus exposure and HLA in healthy donors. Researchers ran the PCR with 60 Vbeta and 13 Jbeta primers. The method was immunoSEQ multiplex PCR; TCRdb's version includes in-frame clones alone and lacks a portion of them. The data show about 130,000 clones, roughly three quarters seen once. The sample comprised PBMCs. The receptors shown here come from a woman in her 40s in good health and CMV-seronegative.

The CDR3, as DNA: TGTGCCAGCAGCCAAGGGACAGGAGCTAACTATGGCTACACCTTC. Protein sequence: CASSQGTGANYGYTF. V is TRBV7-3 and J is TRBJ1-2, with 8 bases that match TRBD1. From germline, CDR1 is SGHTA and CDR2 FQGTGA. This CDR3 has 15 amino acids. V dropped 5 bases and J dropped 0; count of bases not matched to a gene: 5.

The sample holds a few counts of this clone. CDR3 sequence reads: CASSVVQAGATDTQYF. CDR3 in DNA: TGTGCCAGCAGCGTAGTCCAGGCAGGGGCTACAGATACGCAGTATTTT. The chain is built from TRBV7-2 and TRBJ2-3; TRBD1 is a possible D gene (6 bases). The ends were cut back, 5 bases at V and 3 bases at J, with 18 bases in the middle. Germline values: CDR1 SGHTA, CDR2 FQGNSA. CDR3 length: 16 residues.

The chain combines TRBV5-1 with TRBJ2-7, with D possibly TRBD1 on 6 matching bases. V was pared by 2 bases and J by 4 bases, with 7 bases between. Germline loops: CDR1 SGHRS, CDR2 YFSETQ. This CDR3 region has 12 residues. The CDR3 protein is CASSFGQYEQYF. For the CDR3, the DNA is TGCGCCAGCAGCTTCGGACAGTACGAGCAGTACTTC.

J is TRBJ1-1 and V is TRBV19, with D perhaps TRBD1 (6 bases). In germline, CDR1 is LNHDA, CDR2 SQIVND (reference sequence). The V and J ends lost 7 bases and 8 bases respectively, with 17 bases between them. The CDR3 has 13 amino acids. In DNA, the CDR3 is TGTGCCAGTAATACTTACAGGGCACGAGAAGCTTTCTTT. Translating gives CASNTYRAREAFF.

The chain carries TRBV19 and TRBJ1-5; D not certain. This CDR3 is 17 amino acids long. Deletions cut 4 bases from V and 0 bases from J, with 16 bases between. The germline gives CDR1 LNHDA, CDR2 SQIVND (reference sequence). The CDR3: CASSTGTHTDSNQPQHF. The DNA of the CDR3 is TGTGCCAGTAGTACCGGCACACACACAGATAGCAATCAGCCCCAGCATTTT.

This clone showed up just a few times. An end of the junction does not agree with germline; a read error may underlie this. The V and J genes are TRBV9 and TRBJ2-6, with TRBD1 identical over 8 bases. Germline V lookup: CDR1 SGDLS, CDR2 YYNGEE. CDR3 length equals 22 residues. This chain's CDR3 is CASSVGYFSRDRFFSGANGLTF. The CDR3 DNA reads as TGTGCCAGCAGCGTAGGGTATTTTAGCCGGGACAGGTTCTTCTCTGGGGCCAACGGCCTGACTTTC.

The chain uses TRBV28 and TRBJ1-6, with 9 bases that match TRBD1. Per the germline V gene, CDR1 is MDHEN and CDR2 is SYDVKM. The junction had 4 bases not matched to a gene; V was cut back by 9 bases and J by 1 base. The CDR3 has 15 residues. The CDR3 sequence: CASTGGLSYNSPLHF. CDR3 in DNA: TGTGCCAGTACAGGGGGCTTGTCCTATAATTCACCCCTCCACTTT.

The chain links TRBV30 to TRBJ2-5; 15 nucleotides agree with TRBD2. The V segment lost 3 bases and the J segment 2 bases; nucleotides outside the gene matches: 1. The germline V gene encodes CDR1 GTSNPN and CDR2 SVGIG (reference sequence). The CDR3 contains 15 residues. The CDR3 coding sequence is TGTGCCTGGAGAGGGACTAGCGGGAGGCAAGAGACCCAGTACTTC. This encodes CAWRGTSGRQETQYF.

This rearrangement joins TRBV5-1 to TRBJ1-5; D uncertain. Germline loops: CDR1 SGHRS, CDR2 YFSETQ. The CDR3 has 14 residues. Trimming shortened V by 4 bases and J by 7 bases, and 15 bases separated the two germline ends. The CDR3 loop is CASSESGSVQPQHF. In DNA form, the CDR3 reads TGCGCCAGCAGCGAGTCAGGATCAGTACAGCCCCAGCATTTT.

The V and J genes are TRBV7-9 and TRBJ2-6; possible D gene TRBD2, 5 bases. Trimming left V 2 bases short and J 1 base short, with 12 bases between. The V gene's germline CDR1 is SEHNR and CDR2 FQNEAQ (reference sequence). The CDR3 loop spans 17 amino acids. In nucleotides, the CDR3 is TGTGCCAGCAGCTTAAGAATATCGGGATCTGGGGCCAACGTCCTGACTTTC. This sequence encodes CASSLRISGSGANVLTF.

V and J are TRBV19 and TRBJ1-1; TRBD1 matches at 10 bases. The CDR3 contains 15 residues. V shed 4 bases, J shed 2 bases, and the junction held 4 bases outside the gene matches. Germline assignment: CDR1 LNHDA and CDR2 SQIVND (reference sequence). The DNA for the CDR3 is TGTGCCAGTAGTAGAGGACAGGGGGTTAACACTGAAGCTTTCTTT. This translates into CASSRGQGVNTEAFF.

V gene TRBV19 combines with J gene TRBJ2-1, with 10 nucleotides matching TRBD2. The V and J ends lost 5 bases and 3 bases, in that order; junction bases with no gene match: 7. The CDR3 spans 16 residues. CDR1 is LNHDA and CDR2 is SQIVND in the germline V gene (reference sequence). CDR3 sequence reads: CASSVNLAGDYNEQFF. DNA for the CDR3: TGTGCCAGTAGTGTAAATCTAGCGGGAGACTACAATGAGCAGTTCTTC.

The chain joins TRBV18 to TRBJ1-4; TRBD1 aligns across 10 bases. The V gene's germline CDR1 is KGHSH and CDR2 LQKENI. The CDR3 extends over 18 amino acids. The trim removed 3 bases at V and 3 bases at J, leaving 10 bases unmatched. The CDR3 sequence: CASSPVPGQGPANEKLFF. The CDR3 DNA reads as TGTGCCAGCTCACCCGTCCCGGGACAGGGGCCAGCTAATGAAAAACTGTTTTTT.

The chain joins TRBV5-1 to TRBJ2-7; D uncertain. V was trimmed by 3 bases and J by 6 bases, leaving 13 bases between them. Germline CDR1 is SGHRS and CDR2 is YFSETQ. This CDR3 has 13 amino acids. CDR3 region: CASSSQSRSEQYF. In DNA, the CDR3 is TGCGCCAGCAGCTCTCAATCGAGAAGCGAGCAGTACTTC.

The count of this clone is one. The chain couples TRBV4-2 to TRBJ2-2; a possible D gene is TRBD2 (6 bases). The CDR3 runs 17 residues. V lost 0 bases and J 0 bases, leaving 11 bases between the germline ends. The germline V gene has CDR1 LGHNA and CDR2 YNFKEQ. The CDR3 nucleotides are TGTGCCAGCAGCCAAGATACGGGACTCTCGAACACCGGGGAGCTGTTTTTT. Amino acid sequence: CASSQDTGLSNTGELFF.